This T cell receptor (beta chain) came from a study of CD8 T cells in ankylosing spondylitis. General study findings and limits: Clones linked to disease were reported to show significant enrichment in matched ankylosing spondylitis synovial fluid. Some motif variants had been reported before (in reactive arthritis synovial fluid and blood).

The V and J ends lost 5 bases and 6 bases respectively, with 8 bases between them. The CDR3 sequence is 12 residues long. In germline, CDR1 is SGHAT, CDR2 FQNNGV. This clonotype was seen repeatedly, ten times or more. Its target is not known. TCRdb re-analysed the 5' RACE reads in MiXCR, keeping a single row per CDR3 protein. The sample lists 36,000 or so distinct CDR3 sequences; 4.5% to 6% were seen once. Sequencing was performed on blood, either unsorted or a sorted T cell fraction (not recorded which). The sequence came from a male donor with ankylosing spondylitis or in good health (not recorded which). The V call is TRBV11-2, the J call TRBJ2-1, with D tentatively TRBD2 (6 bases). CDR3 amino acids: CASSRSGNEQFF. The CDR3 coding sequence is TGTGCCAGCAGCCGTAGCGGCAATGAGCAGTTCTTC.